This T cell receptor (beta chain) was recovered during a study of blood T cell repertoires in COVID-19. In the study overall: Specimens from acute and convalescent COVID-19 originated in the United States, Italy and Spain. PBMCs, B-cell-depleted T cells, or T cells provided the cDNA or gDNA that made up the material.

The CDR3 consists of 17 residues. V shed 0 bases and J 0 bases; nucleotides not matched to a gene: 3. CDR1 and CDR2 from the germline V gene are LGHNA and YNFKEQ. Produced via immunoSEQ multiplex PCR; TCRdb's table is partial and in-frame only. The sample records about 170,000 clones, approximately 89% being singletons. Material: peripheral blood. This clonotype was obtained from a man aged 65-85 years with acute or convalescent COVID-19. The rearrangement joins TRBV4-2 to TRBJ2-3; 10 bases match TRBD1. CDR3 region: CASSQDWTGGSTDTQYF. In nucleotides, the CDR3 is TGTGCCAGCAGCCAAGACTGGACAGGGGGAAGCACAGATACGCAGTATTTT.